This T cell receptor beta chain is drawn from a study of regulatory T cells in long-lasting Graves disease. The time point here: persistent/refractory GD, antithyroid drugs over 5 years with positive TRAb. The TCR library was made from RNA extracted from PBMCs. Trimming cost V 10 bases and J 2 bases, with 12 bases left between them. Looked up from germline, CDR1 is MDHEN and CDR2 is SYDVKM. The CDR3 has 14 amino acids. CDR3 regions were amplified by Arm-PCR using iRepertoire HTBI primers to build TCR beta libraries. TCRdb recomputed calls from the multiplex PCR reads with MiXCR, one row per CDR3 protein. The sample consists of under 500,000 distinct CDR3 sequences, less than 25% of them appearing once. With regard to this clonotype: Its antigen is as yet unknown.

Findings and caveats of the study: No thyroid tissue was studied; the work used peripheral blood only.

The gene calls are TRBV28 and TRBJ2-6, with D perhaps TRBD2 (6 bases). This specimen was peripheral blood mononuclear cells (PBMCs), taken when the disease was refractory, from a patient treated with antithyroid drugs. The sequence was collected from a female donor with Graves disease. CDR3 residues: CATWDFPGANVLTF. The CDR3 bases are TGTGCCACGTGGGACTTTCCTGGGGCCAACGTCCTGACTTTC.